Ten or more counts support the clone carrying this T cell receptor beta chain. The data belong to a study of CD8 T cells in ankylosing spondylitis. The CDR3 runs to 12 residues. The V and J ends lost 1 base and 11 bases respectively, with 9 bases between them. Germline assignment: CDR1 MGHDK and CDR2 SYGVNS. One entry per CDR3 protein, called by TCRdb with MiXCR from the 5' RACE reads. The repertoire holds 300,000 to 400,000 distinct CDR3 sequences, approximately 10% seen once, with about 10% in the top ten. This TCR came from a female donor with ankylosing spondylitis or in good health (not recorded which). What was sequenced was blood, either unsorted or a sorted T cell fraction (not recorded which). V is TRBV25-1 and J is TRBJ2-1; TRBD1 might be the D (6 bases). Here the CDR3 reads CASSESQGQQFF. CDR3 DNA sequence: TGTGCCAGCAGTGAATCCCAGGGGCAGCAGTTCTTC.